The source of this T cell receptor (beta chain) is a study of blood T cell repertoires in COVID-19. Whole-study context: Material from acute and convalescent COVID-19 was sourced from the United States, Italy and Spain. The analysed material was cDNA or gDNA that came from T cells, B-cell-depleted T cells, or PBMCs.

Germline CDR1 reads MNHEY; CDR2 reads SVGEGT. V was pared by 4 bases and J by 6 bases, with 7 bases between. The CDR3 totals 12 residues. Original methodology: Reference gene primer amplification gave estimated nucleated cell counts. The protocol was immunoSEQ multiplex PCR, while the TCRdb copy is restricted to in-frame clones and leaves out a portion. From that table come the V and J calls and clone size; the DNA was used to work out D and trimming. Here the sample spans roughly 100,000 clones, about 89% being singletons. This sequence joins TRBV6-2 or TRBV6-3 and TRBJ2-1; D unclear. The TCR originated in a human donor with active COVID-19. The donor label of this sample is uncertain. Specimen: peripheral blood. In DNA form, the CDR3 reads TGTGCCAGCAGTTCAGGAATCAATGAGCAGTTCTTC. It translates to CASSSGINEQFF.